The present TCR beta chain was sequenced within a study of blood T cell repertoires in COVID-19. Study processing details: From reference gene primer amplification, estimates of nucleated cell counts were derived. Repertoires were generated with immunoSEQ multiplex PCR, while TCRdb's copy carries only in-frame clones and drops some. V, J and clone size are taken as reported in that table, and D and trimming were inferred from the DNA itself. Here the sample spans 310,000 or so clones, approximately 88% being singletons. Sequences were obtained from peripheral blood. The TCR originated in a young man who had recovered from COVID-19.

CDR3 bases: TGTGCCAGCAGCACCCAACCGGGATCCCAGTCGCCCGAGCAGTACTTC. Its translation is CASSTQPGSQSPEQYF. The gene calls are TRBV5-5 and TRBJ2-7; D is possibly TRBD2 (5 bases). CDR1 and CDR2 (germline): SGHKS, YYEKEE (reference sequence). This CDR3 contains 16 residues. The germline V and J ends were trimmed by 4 bases and 6 bases, with 23 bases remaining between them. The full variable domain, completed using reference TRBV5-5 and TRBJ2-7, is DAGVTQSPTHLIKTRGQQVTLRCSPISGHKSVSWYQQVLGQGPQFIFQYYEKEERGRGNFPDRFSARQFPNYSSELNVNALLLGDSALYLCASSTQPGSQSPEQYFGPGTRLTVT.